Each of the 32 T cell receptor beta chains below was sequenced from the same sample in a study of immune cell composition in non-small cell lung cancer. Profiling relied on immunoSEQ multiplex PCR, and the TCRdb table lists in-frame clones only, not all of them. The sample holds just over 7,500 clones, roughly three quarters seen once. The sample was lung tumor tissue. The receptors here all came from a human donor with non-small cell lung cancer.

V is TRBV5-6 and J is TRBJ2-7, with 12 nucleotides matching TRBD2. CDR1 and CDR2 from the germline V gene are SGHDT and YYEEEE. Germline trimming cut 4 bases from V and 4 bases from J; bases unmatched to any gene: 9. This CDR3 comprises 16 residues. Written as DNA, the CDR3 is TGTGCCAGCAGCCACAGACTAGCGGGGGAGACTTACGAGCAGTACTTC. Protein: CASSHRLAGETYEQYF.

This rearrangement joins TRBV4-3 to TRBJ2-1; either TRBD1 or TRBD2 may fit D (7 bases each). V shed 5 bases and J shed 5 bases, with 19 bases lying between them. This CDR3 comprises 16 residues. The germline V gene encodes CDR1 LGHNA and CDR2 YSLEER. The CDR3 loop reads CASSSGGRGVDNEQFF. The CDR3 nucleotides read TGCGCCAGCAGCTCGGGGGGCAGGGGGGTCGACAATGAGCAGTTCTTC.

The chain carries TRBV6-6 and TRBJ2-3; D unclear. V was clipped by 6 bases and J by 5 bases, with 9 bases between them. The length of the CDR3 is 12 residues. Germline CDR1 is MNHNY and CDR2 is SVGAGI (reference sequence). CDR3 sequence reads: CASSESLDTQYF. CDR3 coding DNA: TGTGCCAGCAGCGAGTCCCTAGATACGCAGTATTTT.

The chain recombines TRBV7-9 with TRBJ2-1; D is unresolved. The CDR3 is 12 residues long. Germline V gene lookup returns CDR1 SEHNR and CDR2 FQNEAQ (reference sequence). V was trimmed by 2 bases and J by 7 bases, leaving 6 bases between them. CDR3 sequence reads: CASSLISNEQFF. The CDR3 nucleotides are TGTGCCAGCAGCTTAATAAGTAATGAGCAGTTCTTC.

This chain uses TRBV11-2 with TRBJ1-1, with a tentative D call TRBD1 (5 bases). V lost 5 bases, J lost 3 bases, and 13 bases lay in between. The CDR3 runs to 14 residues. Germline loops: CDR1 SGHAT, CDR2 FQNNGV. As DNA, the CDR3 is TGTGCCAGCAGCCCCCTTGGGGGAGACACTGAAGCTTTCTTT. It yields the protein CASSPLGGDTEAFF.

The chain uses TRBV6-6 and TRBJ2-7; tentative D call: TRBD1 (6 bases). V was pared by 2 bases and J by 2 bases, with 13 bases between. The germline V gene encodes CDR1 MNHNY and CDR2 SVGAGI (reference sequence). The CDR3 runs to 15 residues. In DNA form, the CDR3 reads TGTGCCAGCAGTTACGGGCAGGGGAACACCTACGAGCAGTACTTC. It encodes CASSYGQGNTYEQYF.

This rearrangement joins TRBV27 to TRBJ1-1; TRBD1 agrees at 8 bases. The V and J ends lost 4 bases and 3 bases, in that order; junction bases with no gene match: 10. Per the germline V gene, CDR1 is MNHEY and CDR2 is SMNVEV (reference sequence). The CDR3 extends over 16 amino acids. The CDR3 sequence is CASSWGQGAWDTEAFF. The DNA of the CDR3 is TGTGCCAGCAGTTGGGGGCAGGGGGCTTGGGACACTGAAGCTTTCTTT.

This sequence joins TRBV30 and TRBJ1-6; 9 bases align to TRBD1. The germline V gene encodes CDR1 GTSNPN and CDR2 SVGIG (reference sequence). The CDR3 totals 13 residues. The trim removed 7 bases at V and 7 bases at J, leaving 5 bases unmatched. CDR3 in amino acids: CASSDRGNSPLHF. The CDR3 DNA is TGTGCCTCCTCGGACAGGGGAAATTCACCCCTCCACTTT.

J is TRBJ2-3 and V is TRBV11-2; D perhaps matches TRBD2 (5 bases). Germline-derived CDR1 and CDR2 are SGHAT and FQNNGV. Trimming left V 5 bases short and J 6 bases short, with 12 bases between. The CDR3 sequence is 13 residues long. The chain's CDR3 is CASSPLQRDTQYF. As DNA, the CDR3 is TGTGCCAGCAGCCCCCTCCAGCGGGATACGCAGTATTTT.

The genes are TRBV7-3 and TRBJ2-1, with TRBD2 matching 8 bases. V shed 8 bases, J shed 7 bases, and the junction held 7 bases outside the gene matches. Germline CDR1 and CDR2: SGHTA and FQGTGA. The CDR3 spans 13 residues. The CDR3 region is CASGPGGPNEQFF. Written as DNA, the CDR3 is TGTGCCAGCGGGCCGGGGGGGCCTAATGAGCAGTTCTTC.

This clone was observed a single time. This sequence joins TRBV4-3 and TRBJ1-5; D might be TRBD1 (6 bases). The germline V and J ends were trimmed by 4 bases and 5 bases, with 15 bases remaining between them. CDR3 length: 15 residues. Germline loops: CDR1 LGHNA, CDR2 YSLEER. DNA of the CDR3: TGCGCCAGCAGCCGCACTCGGGGGCCGGATCAGCCCCAGCATTTT. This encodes CASSRTRGPDQPQHF.

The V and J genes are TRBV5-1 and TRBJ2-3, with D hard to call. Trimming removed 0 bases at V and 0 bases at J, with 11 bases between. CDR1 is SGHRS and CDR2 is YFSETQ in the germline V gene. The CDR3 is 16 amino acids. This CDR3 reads CASSLGGRLSTDTQYF. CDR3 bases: TGCGCCAGCAGCTTGGGCGGCAGATTAAGCACAGATACGCAGTATTTT.

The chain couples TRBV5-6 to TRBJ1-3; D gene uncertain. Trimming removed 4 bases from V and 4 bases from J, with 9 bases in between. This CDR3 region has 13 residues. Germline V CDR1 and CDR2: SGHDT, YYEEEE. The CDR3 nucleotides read TGTGCCAGCAGCCGTGGTTCCGGAAACACCATATATTTT. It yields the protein CASSRGSGNTIYF.

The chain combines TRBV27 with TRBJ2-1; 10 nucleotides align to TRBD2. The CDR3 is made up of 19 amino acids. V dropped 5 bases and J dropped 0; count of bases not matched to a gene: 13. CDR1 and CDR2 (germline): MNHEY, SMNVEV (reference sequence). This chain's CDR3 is CASSNRLAGASSSYNEQFF. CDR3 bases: TGTGCCAGCAGTAATCGGCTAGCGGGGGCTAGTAGCTCCTACAATGAGCAGTTCTTC.

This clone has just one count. The CDR3 bases are TGTGCCAGCAGTGGGAGTAAGAACACTGAAGCTTTCTTT. Translated: CASSGSKNTEAFF. The chain couples TRBV6-5 to TRBJ1-1, with no clear D. V dropped 5 bases and J dropped 1 base, with 8 bases sitting between them. This CDR3 contains 13 residues. The germline gives CDR1 MNHEY, CDR2 SVGAGI.

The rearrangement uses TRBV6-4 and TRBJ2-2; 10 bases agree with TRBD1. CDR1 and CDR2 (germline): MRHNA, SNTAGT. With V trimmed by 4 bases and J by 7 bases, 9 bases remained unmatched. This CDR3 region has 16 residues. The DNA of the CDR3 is TGTGCCAGCAGTGCCGTCCCGGGACAGGGGTACGGGGAGCTGTTTTTT. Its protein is CASSAVPGQGYGELFF.

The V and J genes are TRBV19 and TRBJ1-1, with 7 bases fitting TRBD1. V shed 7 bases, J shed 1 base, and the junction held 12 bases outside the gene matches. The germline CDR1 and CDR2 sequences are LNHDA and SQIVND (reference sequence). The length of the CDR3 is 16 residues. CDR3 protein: CASNTGARRGNTEAFF. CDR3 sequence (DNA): TGTGCCAGTAACACAGGGGCCCGAAGGGGGAACACTGAAGCTTTCTTT.

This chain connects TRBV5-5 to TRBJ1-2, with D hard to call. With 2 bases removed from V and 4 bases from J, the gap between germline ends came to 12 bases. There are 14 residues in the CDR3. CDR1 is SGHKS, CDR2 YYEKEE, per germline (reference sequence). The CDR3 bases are TGTGCCAGCAGCTTAAGGGCTGGGCTCTATGGCTACACCTTC. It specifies CASSLRAGLYGYTF.

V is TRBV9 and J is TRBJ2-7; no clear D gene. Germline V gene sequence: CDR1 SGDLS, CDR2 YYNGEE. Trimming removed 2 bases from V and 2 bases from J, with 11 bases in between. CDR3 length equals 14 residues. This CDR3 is CASSVGVVPYEQYF. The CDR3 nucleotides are TGTGCCAGCAGCGTTGGCGTAGTTCCCTACGAGCAGTACTTC.

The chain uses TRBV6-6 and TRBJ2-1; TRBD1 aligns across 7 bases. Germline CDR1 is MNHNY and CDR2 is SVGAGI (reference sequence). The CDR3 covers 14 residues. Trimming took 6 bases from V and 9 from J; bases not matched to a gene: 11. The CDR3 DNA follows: TGTGCCAGCAGCCCCAAGGGGGCAGCAGGTGAGCAGTTCTTC. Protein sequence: CASSPKGAAGEQFF.

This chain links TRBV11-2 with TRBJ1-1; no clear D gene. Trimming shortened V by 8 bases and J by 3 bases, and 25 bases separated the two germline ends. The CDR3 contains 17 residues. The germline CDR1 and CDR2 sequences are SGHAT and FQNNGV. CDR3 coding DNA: TGTGCCAGCTCCCTTAGAAGTTTGGCCCGGTCAGACACTGAAGCTTTCTTT. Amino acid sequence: CASSLRSLARSDTEAFF.

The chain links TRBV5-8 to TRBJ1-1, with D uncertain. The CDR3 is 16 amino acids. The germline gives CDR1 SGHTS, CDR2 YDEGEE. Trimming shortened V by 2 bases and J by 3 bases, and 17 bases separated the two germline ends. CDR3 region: CASSFGSGYGDTEAFF. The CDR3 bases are TGTGCCAGCAGCTTTGGTTCTGGGTATGGGGACACTGAAGCTTTCTTT. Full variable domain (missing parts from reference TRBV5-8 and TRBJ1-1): EAGVTQSPTHLIKTRGQQATLRCSPISGHTSVYWYQQALGLGLQFLLWYDEGEERNRGNFPPRFSGRQFPNYSSELNVNALELEDSALYLCASSFGSGYGDTEAFFGQGTRLTVV.

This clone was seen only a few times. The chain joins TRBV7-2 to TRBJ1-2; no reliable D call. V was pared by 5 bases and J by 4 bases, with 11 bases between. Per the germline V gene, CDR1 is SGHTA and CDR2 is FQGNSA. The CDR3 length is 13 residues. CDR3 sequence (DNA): TGTGCCAGCAGCCAAGAGGTGATCTATGGCTACACCTTC. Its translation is CASSQEVIYGYTF.

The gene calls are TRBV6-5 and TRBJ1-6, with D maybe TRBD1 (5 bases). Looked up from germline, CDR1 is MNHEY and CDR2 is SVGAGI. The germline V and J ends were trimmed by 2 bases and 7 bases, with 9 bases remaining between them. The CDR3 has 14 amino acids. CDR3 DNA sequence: TGTGCCAGCAGTTACGGGGACCTCAATTCACCCCTCCACTTT. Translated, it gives CASSYGDLNSPLHF.

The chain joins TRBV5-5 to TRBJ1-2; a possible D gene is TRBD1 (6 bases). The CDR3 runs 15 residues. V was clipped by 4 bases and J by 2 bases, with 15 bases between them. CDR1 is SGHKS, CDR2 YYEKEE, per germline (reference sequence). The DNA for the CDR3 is TGTGCCAGCAGCGTACAGGGAGTGGGGAACTATGGCTACACCTTC. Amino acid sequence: CASSVQGVGNYGYTF.

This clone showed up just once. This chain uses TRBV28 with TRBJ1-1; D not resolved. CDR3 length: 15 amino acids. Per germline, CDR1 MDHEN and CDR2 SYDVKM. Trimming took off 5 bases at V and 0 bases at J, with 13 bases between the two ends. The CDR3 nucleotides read TGTGCCAGCAGTCAGGCAGGTGTCATGAACACTGAAGCTTTCTTT. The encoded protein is CASSQAGVMNTEAFF. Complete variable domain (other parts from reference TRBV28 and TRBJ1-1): DVKVTQSSRYLVKRTGEKVFLECVQDMDHENMFWYRQDPGLGLRLIYFSYDVKMKEKGDIPEGYSVSREKKERFSLILESASTNQTSMYLCASSQAGVMNTEAFFGQGTRLTVV.

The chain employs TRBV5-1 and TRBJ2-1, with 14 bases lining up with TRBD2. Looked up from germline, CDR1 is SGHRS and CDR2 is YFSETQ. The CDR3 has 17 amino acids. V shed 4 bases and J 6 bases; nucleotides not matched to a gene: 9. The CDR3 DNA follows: TGCGCCAGCAGCCCAGGGACTAGCGGGGGCCGGACCAATGAGCAGTTCTTC. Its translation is CASSPGTSGGRTNEQFF.

CDR3 sequence: CASSVLGDGYTF. The CDR3 DNA is TGCGCCAGCTCGGTCCTCGGGGATGGCTACACCTTC. The chain is built from TRBV5-1 and TRBJ1-2, with no clear D. This CDR3 is built from 12 residues. V was cut by 7 bases and J by 6 bases, with 13 bases left in between. Germline CDR1 is SGHRS and CDR2 is YFSETQ. The full variable domain, its missing parts supplied by reference TRBV5-1 and TRBJ1-2, is KAGVTQTPRYLIKTRGQQVTLSCSPISGHRSVSWYQQTPGQGLQFLFEYFSETQRNKGNFPGRFSGRQFSNSRSEMNVSTLELGDSALYLCASSVLGDGYTFGSGTRLTVV.

CDR3 coding DNA: TGCGCCAGCAGCTTGGAAGGGACGGATAGCACAGATACGCAGTATTTT. It encodes CASSLEGTDSTDTQYF. The chain uses TRBV5-1 and TRBJ2-3; D is perhaps TRBD1 or TRBD2 (5 bases each). Germline CDR1 and CDR2: SGHRS and YFSETQ. V was trimmed by 0 bases and J by 0 bases, leaving 11 bases between them. The CDR3 is 16 amino acids.

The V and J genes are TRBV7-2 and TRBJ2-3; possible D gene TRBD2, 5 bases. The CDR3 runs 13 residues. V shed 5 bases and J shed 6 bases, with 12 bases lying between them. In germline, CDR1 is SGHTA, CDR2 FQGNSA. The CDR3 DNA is TGTGCCAGCAGCCCCCTCCAGCGGGATACGCAGTATTTT. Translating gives CASSPLQRDTQYF.

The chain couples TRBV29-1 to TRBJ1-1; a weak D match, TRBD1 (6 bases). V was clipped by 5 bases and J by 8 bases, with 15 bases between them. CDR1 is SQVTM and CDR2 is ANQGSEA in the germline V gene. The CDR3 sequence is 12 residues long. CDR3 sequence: CSVRRGAAEAFF. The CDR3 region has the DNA TGCAGCGTTAGAAGGGGGGCAGCGGAAGCTTTCTTT.

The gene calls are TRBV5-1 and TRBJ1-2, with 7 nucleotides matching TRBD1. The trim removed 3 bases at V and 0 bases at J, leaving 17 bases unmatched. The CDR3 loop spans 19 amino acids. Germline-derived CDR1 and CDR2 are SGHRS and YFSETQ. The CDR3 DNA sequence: TGCGCCAGCAGCTCTACGCTGACAGGGCCCGCCAGCGCTAACTATGGCTACACCTTC. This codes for CASSSTLTGPASANYGYTF.